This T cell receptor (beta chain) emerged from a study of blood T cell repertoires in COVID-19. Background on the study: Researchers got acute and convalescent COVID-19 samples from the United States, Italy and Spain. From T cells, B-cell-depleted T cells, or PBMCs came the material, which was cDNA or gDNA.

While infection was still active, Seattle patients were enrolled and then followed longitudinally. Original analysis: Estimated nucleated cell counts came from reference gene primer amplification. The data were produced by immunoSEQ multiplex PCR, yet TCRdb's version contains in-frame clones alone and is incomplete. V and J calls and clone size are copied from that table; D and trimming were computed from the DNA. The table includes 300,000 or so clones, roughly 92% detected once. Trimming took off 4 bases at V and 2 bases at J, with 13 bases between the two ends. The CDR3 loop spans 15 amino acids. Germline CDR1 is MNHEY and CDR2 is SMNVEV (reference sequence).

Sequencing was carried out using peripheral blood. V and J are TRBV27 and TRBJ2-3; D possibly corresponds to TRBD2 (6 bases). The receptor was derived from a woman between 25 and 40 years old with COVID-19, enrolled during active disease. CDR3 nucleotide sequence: TGTGCCAGCAGTTACCTCGGGAGTGTCACAGATACGCAGTATTTT. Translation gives CASSYLGSVTDTQYF.